This is a list of T cell receptor beta chains from one sample in a study of CD8+ T cells in alopecia areata. Clones were sequenced by immunoSEQ multiplex PCR, and TCRdb holds only the in-frame ones, with some missing. The sample includes 30,000 to 35,000 clones, 55% seen only once; the top ten take 40%. The specimen was NKG2D-high CD8+ T cells sorted from blood. These receptors were collected from a human donor with alopecia areata. Both conserved end residues are part of each CDR3. A D gene is named only where the DNA matches it firmly. Only some rows state a clone size, as once, few, many or a class for expanded clones.

abundance	d_gene	v_gene	j_gene	CDR3aa	CDR3nt
.	.	TRBV7-9	TRBJ2-3	CASSLLARSTDTQYF	TGTGCCAGCAGCTTACTAGCTAGGAGCACAGATACGCAGTATTTT
.	TRBD1	TRBV27	TRBJ2-7	CASSPGTGPYEQYF	TGTGCCAGCAGTCCCGGGACAGGGCCGTACGAGCAGTACTTC
.	TRBD1	TRBV4-2	TRBJ1-5	CASSPTGRGDQPQHF	TGTGCCAGCAGCCCGACAGGGAGGGGGGACCAGCCCCAGCATTTT
once	.	TRBV28	TRBJ2-7	CASSLLRRIAEQYF	TGTGCCAGCAGTTTATTAAGGCGGATCGCCGAGCAGTACTTC
few	.	TRBV7-2	TRBJ2-7	CASSFSGLTYEQYF	TGTGCCAGCAGCTTTTCAGGCCTTACCTACGAGCAGTACTTC
.	TRBD2	TRBV15	TRBJ2-3	CATSRDFGLAGPDTQYF	TGTGCCACCAGCAGAGATTTTGGGCTAGCGGGACCAGATACGCAGTATTTT
.	TRBD2	TRBV6-5	TRBJ2-1	CASSYSIAGDDNEQFF	TGTGCCAGCAGTTACTCTATAGCGGGAGACGACAATGAGCAGTTCTTC
.	.	TRBV29-1	TRBJ1-1	CSVGGQREAFF	TGCAGCGTTGGGGGACAACGTGAAGCTTTCTTT
.	.	TRBV2	TRBJ1-4	CASSEKLFF	TGTGCCAGCAGCGAAAAACTGTTTTTT
.	.	TRBV29-1	TRBJ1-4	CSGLTGGREKLFF	TGCAGCGGGTTGACAGGCGGTAGAGAAAAACTGTTTTTT
few	.	TRBV7-2	TRBJ2-1	CASSLERLALNYNEQFF	TGTGCCAGCAGCTTAGAAAGGCTAGCGTTGAACTACAATGAGCAGTTCTTC
few	.	TRBV16	TRBJ1-1	CASSQSGGRTEAFF	TGTGCCAGCAGCCAATCGGGGGGGCGGACTGAAGCTTTCTTT